One T cell receptor (beta chain) is described in this entry. Antigen unknown. These data originate in a study of cytomegalovirus exposure and HLA in healthy donors. Study results and limitations: In a later analysis, V- and J-gene trimming of beta chains associated with a DCLRE1C missense variant, replicated independently.

The germline V gene has CDR1 SGHTA and CDR2 FQGNSA. CDR3 length: 13 residues. The germline V and J ends were trimmed by 1 base and 6 bases, with 6 bases remaining between them. PCR employed 60 Vbeta and 13 Jbeta primers. TCRdb keeps only in-frame clones here, not all; method: immunoSEQ multiplex PCR. The repertoire table contains 60,000 to 80,000 clones. The receptor's source is a boy aged 5 to 17 in good health and CMV-seronegative. The J gene is TRBJ2-2, the V gene TRBV7-2; D gene ambiguous. The sample was PBMCs. CDR3 sequence reads: CASSLVPAGELFF. The CDR3 coding sequence is TGTGCCAGCAGCTTAGTTCCTGCCGGGGAGCTGTTTTTT.